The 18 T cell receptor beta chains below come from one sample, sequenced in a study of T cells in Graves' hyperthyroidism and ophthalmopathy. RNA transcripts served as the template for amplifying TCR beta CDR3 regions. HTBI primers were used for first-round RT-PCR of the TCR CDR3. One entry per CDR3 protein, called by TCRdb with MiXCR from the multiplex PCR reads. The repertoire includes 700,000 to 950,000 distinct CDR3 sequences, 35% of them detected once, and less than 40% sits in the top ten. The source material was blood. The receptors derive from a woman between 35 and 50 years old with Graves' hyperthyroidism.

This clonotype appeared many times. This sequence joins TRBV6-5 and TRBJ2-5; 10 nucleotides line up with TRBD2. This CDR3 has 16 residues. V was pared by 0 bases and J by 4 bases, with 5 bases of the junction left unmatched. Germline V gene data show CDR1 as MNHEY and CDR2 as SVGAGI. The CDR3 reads CASSYSTLAGAETQYF. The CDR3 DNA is TGTGCCAGCAGTTACTCAACCCTAGCGGGAGCAGAGACCCAGTACTTC.

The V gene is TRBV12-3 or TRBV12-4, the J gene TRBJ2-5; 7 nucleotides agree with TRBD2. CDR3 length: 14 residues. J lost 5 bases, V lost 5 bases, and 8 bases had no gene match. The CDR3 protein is CASSTSGAGETQYF. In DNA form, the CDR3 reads TGTGCCAGCAGTACCAGCGGGGCGGGGGAGACCCAGTACTTC.

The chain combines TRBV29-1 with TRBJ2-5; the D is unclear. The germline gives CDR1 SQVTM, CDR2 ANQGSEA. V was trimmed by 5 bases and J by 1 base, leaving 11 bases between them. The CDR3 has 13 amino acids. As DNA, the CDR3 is TGCAGCGTTTGCGGAGAACTCCAAGAGACCCAGTACTTC. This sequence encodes CSVCGELQETQYF. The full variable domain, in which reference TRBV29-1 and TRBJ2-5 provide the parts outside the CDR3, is SAVISQKPSRDICQRGTSLTIQCQVDSQVTMMFWYRQQPGQSLTLIATANQGSEATYESGFVIDKFPISRPNLTFSTLTVSNMSPEDSSIYLCSVCGELQETQYFGPGTRLLVL.

CDR3 sequence: CASSLGHSEKLFF. CDR3 sequence (DNA): TGTGCCAGCAGCTTAGGGCACAGCGAAAAACTGTTTTTT. J is TRBJ1-4 and V is TRBV7-8; D not resolved. Trimming removed 1 base at V and 8 bases at J, with 8 bases between. The CDR3 extends over 13 amino acids. Per the germline V gene, CDR1 is SGHVS and CDR2 is FQNEAQ. The full variable domain, with the rest looked up from reference TRBV7-8 and TRBJ1-4, is GAGVSQSPRYKVAKRGQDVALRCDPISGHVSLFWYQQALGQGPEFLTYFQNEAQLDKSGLPSDRFFAERPEGSVSTLKIQRTQQEDSAVYLCASSLGHSEKLFFGSGTQLSVL.

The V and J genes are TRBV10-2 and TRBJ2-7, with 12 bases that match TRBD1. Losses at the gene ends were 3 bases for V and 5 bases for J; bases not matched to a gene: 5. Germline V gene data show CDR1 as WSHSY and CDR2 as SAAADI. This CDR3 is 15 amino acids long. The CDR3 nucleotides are TGCGCCAGCAGTGACGGGACAGGGGGCTCGGACGAGCAGTACTTC. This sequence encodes CASSDGTGGSDEQYF.

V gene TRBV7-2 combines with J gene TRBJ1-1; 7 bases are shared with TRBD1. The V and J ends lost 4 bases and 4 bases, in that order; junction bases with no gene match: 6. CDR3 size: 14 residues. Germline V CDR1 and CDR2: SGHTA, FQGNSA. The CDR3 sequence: CASSSTGMVTEAFF. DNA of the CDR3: TGTGCCAGCAGCTCGACAGGGATGGTCACTGAAGCTTTCTTT.

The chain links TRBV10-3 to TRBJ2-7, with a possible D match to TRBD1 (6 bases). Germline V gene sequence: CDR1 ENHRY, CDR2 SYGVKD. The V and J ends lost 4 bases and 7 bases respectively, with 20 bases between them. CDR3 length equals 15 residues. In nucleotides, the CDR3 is TGTGCCATCAGTGTCGGGCAGGGGTGGGACAATGAGCAGTACTTC. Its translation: CAISVGQGWDNEQYF.

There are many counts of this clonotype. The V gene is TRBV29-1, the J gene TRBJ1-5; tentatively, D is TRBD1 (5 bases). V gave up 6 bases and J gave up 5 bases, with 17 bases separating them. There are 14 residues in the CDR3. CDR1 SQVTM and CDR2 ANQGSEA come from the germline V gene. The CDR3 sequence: CSVAPGQGDQPQHF. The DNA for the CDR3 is TGCAGCGTGGCCCCGGGGCAGGGAGATCAGCCCCAGCATTTT. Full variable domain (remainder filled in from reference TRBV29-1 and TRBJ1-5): SAVISQKPSRDICQRGTSLTIQCQVDSQVTMMFWYRQQPGQSLTLIATANQGSEATYESGFVIDKFPISRPNLTFSTLTVSNMSPEDSSIYLCSVAPGQGDQPQHFGDGTRLSIL.

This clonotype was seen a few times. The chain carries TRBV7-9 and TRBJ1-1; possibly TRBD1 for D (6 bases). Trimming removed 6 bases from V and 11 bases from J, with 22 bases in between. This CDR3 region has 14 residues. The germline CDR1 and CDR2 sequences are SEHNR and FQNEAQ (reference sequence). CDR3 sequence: CASRPGTQYPSAFF. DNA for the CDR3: TGTGCCAGCAGACCCGGGACACAATATCCGTCGGCTTTCTTT.

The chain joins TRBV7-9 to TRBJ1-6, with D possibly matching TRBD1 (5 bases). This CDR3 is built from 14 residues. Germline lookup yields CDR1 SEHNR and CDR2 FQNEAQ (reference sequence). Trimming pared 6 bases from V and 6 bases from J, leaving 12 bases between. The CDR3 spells CASSSGDLNSPLHF. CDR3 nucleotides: TGTGCCAGCAGTTCTGGGGACCTTAATTCACCCCTCCACTTT.

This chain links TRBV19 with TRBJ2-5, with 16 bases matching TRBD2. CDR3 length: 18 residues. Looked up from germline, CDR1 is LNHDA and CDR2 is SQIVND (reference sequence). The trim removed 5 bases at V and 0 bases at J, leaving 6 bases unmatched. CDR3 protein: CASSPGLAGGRYQETQYF. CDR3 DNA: TGTGCCAGTAGTCCGGGACTAGCGGGGGGGCGGTACCAAGAGACCCAGTACTTC.

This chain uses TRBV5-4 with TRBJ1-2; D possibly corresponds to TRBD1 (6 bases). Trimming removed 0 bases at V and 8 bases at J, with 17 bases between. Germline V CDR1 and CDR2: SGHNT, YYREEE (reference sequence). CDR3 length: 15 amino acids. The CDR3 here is CASSLGVRTEGGYTF. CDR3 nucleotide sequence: TGTGCCAGCAGCTTGGGAGTGCGGACAGAAGGGGGCTACACCTTC.

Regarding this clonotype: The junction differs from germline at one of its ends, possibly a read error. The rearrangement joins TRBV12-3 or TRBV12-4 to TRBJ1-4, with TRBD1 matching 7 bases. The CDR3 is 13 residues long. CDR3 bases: TGTGCCAGCAGCGGGACAGCTAATGCAAAACTGTTTTTT. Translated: CASSGTANAKLFF.

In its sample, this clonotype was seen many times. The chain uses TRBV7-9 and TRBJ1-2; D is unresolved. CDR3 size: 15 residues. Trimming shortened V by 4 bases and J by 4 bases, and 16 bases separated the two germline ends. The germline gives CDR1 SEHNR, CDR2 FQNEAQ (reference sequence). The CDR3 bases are TGTGCCAGCAGCTCAAATTTGGACGGGATCTATGGCTACACCTTC. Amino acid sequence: CASSSNLDGIYGYTF.

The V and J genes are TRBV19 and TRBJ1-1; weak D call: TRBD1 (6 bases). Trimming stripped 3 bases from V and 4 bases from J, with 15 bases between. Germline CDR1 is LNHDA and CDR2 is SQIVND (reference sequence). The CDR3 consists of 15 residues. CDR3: CASSIYGGPVTEAFF. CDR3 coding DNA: TGTGCCAGTAGTATTTACGGGGGGCCGGTCACTGAAGCTTTCTTT.

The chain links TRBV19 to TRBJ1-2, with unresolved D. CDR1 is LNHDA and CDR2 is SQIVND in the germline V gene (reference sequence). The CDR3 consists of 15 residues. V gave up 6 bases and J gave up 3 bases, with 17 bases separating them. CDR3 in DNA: TGTGCCAGTAGCCTTGGGGAATGGTGGGACTATGGCTACACCTTC. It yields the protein CASSLGEWWDYGYTF.

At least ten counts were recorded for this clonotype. The CDR3 nucleotides are TGTGCCAGCAGCTTAGCAGTGGCAGAAAAACTGTTTTTT. It is translated as CASSLAVAEKLFF. This chain connects TRBV7-9 to TRBJ1-4; D is undetermined. Germline-derived CDR1 and CDR2 are SEHNR and FQNEAQ (reference sequence). Trimming removed 0 bases from V and 8 bases from J, with 7 bases in between. The CDR3 sequence is 13 residues long.

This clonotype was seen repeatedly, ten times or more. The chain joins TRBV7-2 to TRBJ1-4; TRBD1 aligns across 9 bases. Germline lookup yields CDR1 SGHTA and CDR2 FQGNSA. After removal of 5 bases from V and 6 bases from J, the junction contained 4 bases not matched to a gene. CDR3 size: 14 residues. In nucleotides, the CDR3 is TGTGCCAGCAGCCCAAGGACAGGGGATGAAAAACTGTTTTTT. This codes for CASSPRTGDEKLFF.